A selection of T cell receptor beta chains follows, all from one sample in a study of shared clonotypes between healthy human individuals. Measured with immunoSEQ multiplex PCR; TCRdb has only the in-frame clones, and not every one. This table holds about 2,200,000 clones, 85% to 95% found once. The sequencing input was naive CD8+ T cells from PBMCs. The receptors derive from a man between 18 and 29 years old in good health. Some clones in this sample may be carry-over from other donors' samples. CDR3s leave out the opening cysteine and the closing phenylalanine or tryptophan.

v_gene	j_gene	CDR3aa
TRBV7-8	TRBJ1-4	ASSPEGDNEKLF
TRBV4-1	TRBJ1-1	ASSQVLRDTLMNTEAF
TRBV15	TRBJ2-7	ATSPPTGTGRYEQY
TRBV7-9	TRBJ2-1	ASSLSREGYNEQF
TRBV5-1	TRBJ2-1	ASSPRDGYNEQF
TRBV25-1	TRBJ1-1	ASSARDRGLNTEAF
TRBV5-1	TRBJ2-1	ASSKQLATSSYNEQF
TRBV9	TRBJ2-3	ASSVGESTDTQY
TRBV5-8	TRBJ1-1	ASSSWFGDYTEAF
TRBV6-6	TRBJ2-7	ASSPTATSGNYEQY
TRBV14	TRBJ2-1	ASSHGLVNNEQF
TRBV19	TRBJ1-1	ASTRGNTEAF
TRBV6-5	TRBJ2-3	ASTQGIADTQY
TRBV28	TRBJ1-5	ASNLHSNQPQH
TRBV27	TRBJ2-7	ASSFGAGSYEQY
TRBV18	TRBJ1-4	ASSPGDRGLSEKLF
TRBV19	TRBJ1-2	ASSIDPPGSESSNYGYT
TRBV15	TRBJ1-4	ATSLVAAAKEKLF
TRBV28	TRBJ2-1	ASSFNPVSSYNEQF
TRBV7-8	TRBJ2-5	ASSEHRVSETNQETQY
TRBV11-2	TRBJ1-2	ASSLRADLGGYT
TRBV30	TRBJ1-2	ACWRAENYGYT
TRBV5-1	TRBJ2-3	ASSLFSGGTDTQY
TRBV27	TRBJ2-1	ASSFFQGGTDEQF
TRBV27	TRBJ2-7	ASSNQWGSYEQY
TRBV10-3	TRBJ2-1	AIKQGNNEQF
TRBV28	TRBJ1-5	ASSNSWGSNQPQH
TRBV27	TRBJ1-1	ASSSHREAF
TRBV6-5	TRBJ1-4	ASSLNRLSSEKLF
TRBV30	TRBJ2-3	AWSPGTGGLGDTQY
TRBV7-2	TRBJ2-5	ASSTRLAGGQETQY
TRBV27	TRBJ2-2	ASSVSGRSWELF
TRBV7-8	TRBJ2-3	ASSLGPGGTQY
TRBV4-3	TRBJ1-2	ASSQGTADYGYT
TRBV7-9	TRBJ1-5	ASSLGTGNQPQH
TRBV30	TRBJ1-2	AWSVQGNDYGYT
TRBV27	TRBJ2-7	ASSGRDALYEQY
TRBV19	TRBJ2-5	ASSIEVGGLLNQETQY
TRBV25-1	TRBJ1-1	ASVGGDDPGRTEAF
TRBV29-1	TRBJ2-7	SVEERDRGYEQY
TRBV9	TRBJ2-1	ASSVGRVSYNEQF
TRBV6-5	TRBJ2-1	ASSLNSYNEQF
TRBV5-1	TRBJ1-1	ASSLVGAQPYDTEAF
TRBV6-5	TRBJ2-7	ASSYSSQGFKY
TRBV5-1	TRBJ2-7	ASSRTGSYEQY
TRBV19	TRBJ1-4	ASSMGRGTNEKLF
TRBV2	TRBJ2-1	ASSVRSPTLSYNEQF
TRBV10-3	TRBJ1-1	AISGQRTEAF
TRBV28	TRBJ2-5	ASSRRLADLQETQY
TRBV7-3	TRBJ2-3	ASSFSGDTQY
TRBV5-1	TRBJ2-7	ASSLSQGAGEQY
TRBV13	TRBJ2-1	ASMPPSSYNEQF